This TCR beta chain was captured in a study of cytomegalovirus exposure and HLA in healthy donors. Regarding this clone: Its antigen is unidentified.

Study-wide findings and caveats: Presence/absence analyses treated sequencing depth as roughly uniform across donors.

In germline, CDR1 is SGHRS, CDR2 YFSETQ. This CDR3 region has 13 residues. The V and J ends lost 7 bases and 0 bases, in that order; junction bases with no gene match: 3. PCR involved 60 Vbeta and 13 Jbeta primers. Only in-frame clones appear in the TCRdb table, and some are missing; sequencing was by immunoSEQ multiplex PCR. The sample includes some 150,000 clones, 80% to 90% of them seen just once. Sequenced input: PBMCs. The sequence was collected from a woman aged 18 to 35 in good health and CMV-seronegative. The genes are TRBV5-1 and TRBJ1-1; TRBD1 aligns across 7 bases. CDR3 in amino acids: CASGQDLNTEAFF. For the CDR3, the DNA is TGCGCCAGCGGACAGGACCTGAACACTGAAGCTTTCTTT.